Below, 16 T cell receptor beta chains from the same sample are listed, as sequenced in a study of PD-1 blockade in classical Hodgkin lymphoma. Every patient had relapsed following autologous stem cell transplantation, and cohorts differed in brentuximab vedotin exposure. The assay was immunoSEQ multiplex PCR, and TCRdb's table has in-frame clones only and misses some. The sample carries approximately 98,000 clones, approximately 90% recorded once. The source was peripheral blood mononuclear cells (PBMCs), collected before the second cycle of nivolumab. The source of these receptors is a human donor with classical Hodgkin lymphoma.

The rearrangement uses TRBV7-8 and TRBJ2-2, with 7 bases that match TRBD1. CDR1 is SGHVS, CDR2 FQNEAQ, per germline. This CDR3 has 15 amino acids. Trimming cost V 6 bases and J 7 bases; bases outside gene matches: 11. CDR3 coding DNA: TGTGCCAGCAGACAAGGACAGGCTACGGGCGGGGAGCTGTTTTTT. It is translated as CASRQGQATGGELFF.

V usage is TRBV2 and J usage is TRBJ1-1; D is ambiguous. CDR1 is SNHLY and CDR2 is FYNNEI in the germline V gene. With 4 bases removed from V and 0 bases from J, the gap between germline ends came to 12 bases. CDR3 length: 15 amino acids. The CDR3 loop is CASSVRPNMNTEAFF. The CDR3 DNA reads as TGTGCCAGCAGTGTTCGGCCCAACATGAACACTGAAGCTTTCTTT. Filled out from reference TRBV2 and TRBJ1-1, the complete variable domain reads EPEVTQTPSHQVTQMGQEVILRCVPISNHLYFYWYRQILGQKVEFLVSFYNNEISEKSEIFDDQFSVERPDGSNFTLKIRSTKLEDSAMYFCASSVRPNMNTEAFFGQGTRLTVV.

This clone was seen a few times. The rearrangement links TRBV18 to TRBJ2-7; no reliable D call. Germline assignment: CDR1 KGHSH and CDR2 LQKENI. V dropped 3 bases and J dropped 6 bases, with 6 bases sitting between them. CDR3 size: 11 residues. CDR3 residues: CASSPKVEQYF. The CDR3 DNA follows: TGTGCCAGCTCACCTAAGGTCGAGCAGTACTTC.

V gene TRBV28 combines with J gene TRBJ1-1; no clear D gene. Germline CDR1 MDHEN, CDR2 SYDVKM. Trimming shortened V by 6 bases and J by 3 bases, and 14 bases separated the two germline ends. The CDR3 extends over 14 amino acids. CDR3 protein: CASRTAGLDTEAFF. CDR3 sequence (DNA): TGTGCCAGCAGGACCGCCGGACTGGACACTGAAGCTTTCTTT.

The genes are TRBV29-1 and TRBJ2-1; a possible D gene is TRBD2 (7 bases). Trimming removed 2 bases from V and 11 bases from J, with 13 bases in between. CDR3 length: 12 amino acids. From germline, CDR1 is SQVTM and CDR2 ANQGSEA. Written as DNA, the CDR3 is TGCAGCGTTGAATTGTGGCGGGGGCAGCAGTTCTTC. The encoded protein is CSVELWRGQQFF.

The V call is TRBV4-2, the J call TRBJ2-1; no clear D. Germline V gives CDR1 LGHNA, CDR2 YNFKEQ. The germline V and J ends were trimmed by 0 bases and 13 bases, with 10 bases remaining between them. The CDR3 has 12 amino acids. CDR3 DNA sequence: TGTGCCAGCAGCCAAGATAAGACCCACCAGTTCTTC. It encodes CASSQDKTHQFF.

This sequence joins TRBV6-5 and TRBJ2-1; D possibly corresponds to TRBD1 (6 bases). CDR1 is MNHEY and CDR2 is SVGAGI in the germline V gene. V was shortened by 2 bases and J by 8 bases, with 13 bases between the two germline ends. CDR3 length equals 14 residues. CDR3: CASSYALGADEQFF. CDR3 sequence (DNA): TGTGCCAGCAGTTACGCCTTGGGGGCGGATGAGCAGTTCTTC.

V gene TRBV5-8 combines with J gene TRBJ2-7; weak D call: TRBD1 (5 bases). CDR3 length: 17 residues. Germline V CDR1 and CDR2: SGHTS, YDEGEE. Trimming left V 3 bases short and J 5 bases short, with 24 bases between. The CDR3 DNA reads as TGTGCCAGCAGCTCCGGCCCGGGCAGGGTAAGTCGCAACGAGCAGTACTTC. It is translated as CASSSGPGRVSRNEQYF.

V is TRBV29-1 and J is TRBJ2-3; no clear D gene. Trimming removed 8 bases from V and 2 bases from J, with 20 bases in between. There are 15 residues in the CDR3. CDR1 and CDR2 from the germline V gene are SQVTM and ANQGSEA. The CDR3 sequence is CSSSSPDGFTDTQYF. In nucleotides, the CDR3 is TGCAGCTCATCATCCCCTGACGGCTTCACAGATACGCAGTATTTT.

The CDR3 sequence is CASSEVIPDRSYGYTF. The CDR3 nucleotides read TGTGCCAGCAGTGAAGTTATCCCGGACAGGAGCTATGGCTACACCTTC. The chain carries TRBV6-1 and TRBJ1-2, with 7 bases fitting TRBD1. CDR1 and CDR2 (germline): MNHNS, SASEGT. With V trimmed by 1 base and J by 4 bases, 9 bases remained unmatched. The CDR3 is 16 residues long.

The V call is TRBV7-8, the J call TRBJ2-1; TRBD2 agrees at 7 bases. Unmatched junction bases numbered 6, after V lost 1 base and J lost 0 bases. The germline V gene has CDR1 SGHVS and CDR2 FQNEAQ. This CDR3 contains 17 residues. CDR3: CASSLDVGGYSYNEQFF. Written as DNA, the CDR3 is TGTGCCAGCAGCTTAGACGTGGGAGGGTACTCCTACAATGAGCAGTTCTTC.

The chain uses TRBV7-6 and TRBJ2-2; D is ambiguous. The CDR3 loop spans 12 amino acids. The V end was cut by 1 base, the J end by 3 bases, with 0 bases between. CDR1 is SGHVS and CDR2 is FNYEAQ in the germline V gene. CDR3 loop: CASSLDTGELFF. In DNA form, the CDR3 reads TGTGCCAGCAGCTTAGACACCGGGGAGCTGTTTTTT. Complete variable domain (other parts from reference TRBV7-6 and TRBJ2-2): GAGVSQSPRYKVTKRGQDVALRCDPISGHVSLYWYRQALGQGPEFLTYFNYEAQQDKSGLPNDRFSAERPEGSISTLTIQRTEQRDSAMYRCASSLDTGELFFGEGSRLTVL.

Points on this clone: This is likely an artifact of a read error, given a far larger clone one base away. V gene TRBV14 combines with J gene TRBJ1-2, with TRBD1 as a possible D gene (5 bases). Germline CDR1 reads SGHDN; CDR2 reads FVKESK. Trimming left V 2 bases short and J 4 bases short, with 8 bases between. The CDR3 is 13 residues long. The CDR3 DNA reads TGTGCCAGCAGCCAAATGGGACTCTATGGCTACACCTTC. It translates to CASSQMGLYGYTF.

The count of this clone is one. Other DNA sequences in this sample translate to the same CDR3. The genes are TRBV27 and TRBJ2-5; D remains ambiguous. Trimming removed 5 bases at V and 5 bases at J, with 18 bases between. The CDR3 sequence is 15 residues long. Germline-derived CDR1 and CDR2 are MNHEY and SMNVEV (reference sequence). CDR3 in DNA: TGTGCCAGCAGTCCCCTCGCCGTTGAGGACGAGACCCAGTACTTC. It encodes CASSPLAVEDETQYF.

Only one count was recorded for this clone. Here the CDR3 reads CASSLVSRGTDTQYF. CDR3 coding DNA: TGTGCCAGCAGCTTAGTTTCCAGGGGGACAGATACGCAGTATTTT. The genes are TRBV7-9 and TRBJ2-3; 7 nucleotides match TRBD1. The length of the CDR3 is 15 residues. After removal of 1 base from V and 3 bases from J, the junction contained 4 bases not matched to a gene. Germline V gene sequence: CDR1 SEHNR, CDR2 FQNEAQ (reference sequence). The variable domain in full, completed from reference TRBV7-9 and TRBJ2-3, reads DTGVSQNPRHKITKRGQNVTFRCDPISEHNRLYWYRQTLGQGPEFLTYFQNEAQLEKSRLLSDRFSAERPKGSFSTLEIQRTEQGDSAMYLCASSLVSRGTDTQYFGPGTRLTVL.

This clone has a single count. This chain links TRBV7-2 with TRBJ2-1; 7 bases align to TRBD1. The J segment lost 6 bases and the V segment lost 7 bases, leaving 9 bases of the junction unmatched. This CDR3 has 14 amino acids. Looked up from germline, CDR1 is SGHTA and CDR2 is FQGNSA. This chain's CDR3 is CASTLDRTINEQFF. The CDR3 coding sequence is TGTGCCAGCACCTTGGACAGGACGATCAATGAGCAGTTCTTC.